The subject of this entry is one T cell receptor (beta chain). In the authors' workflow: The authors estimated nucleated cell counts from reference gene primer amplification. Here immunoSEQ multiplex PCR was the method, and the copy in TCRdb shows in-frame clones only, minus some. V and J calls and clone size are given by that table; D and trimming were obtained from the DNA. The repertoire holds 270,000 or so clones, with about 89% as singletons. CDR3 length: 12 residues. The germline V gene has CDR1 KGHDR and CDR2 SFDVKD. The ends were cut back, 9 bases at V and 0 bases at J, with 7 bases in the middle. Study members were between roughly 18 and 89 years old and lived in around 24 US regions. Two negative PCRs, clearance, or symptom resolution characterized the recovered Cohort 3 donors. The data were taken from a study of blood T cell repertoires in COVID-19. Overall study: PBMCs, B-cell-depleted T cells, or T cells provided the cDNA or gDNA that made up the material.

Sequencing was performed on PBMCs or T cells enriched from blood (not recorded which). This clonotype was sampled from a woman younger than 30 who had recovered from COVID-19. The chain carries TRBV24-1 and TRBJ1-2; D is uncertain. CDR3 amino acids: CATFDSNYGYTF. DNA of the CDR3: TGTGCCACCTTCGACTCTAACTATGGCTACACCTTC.